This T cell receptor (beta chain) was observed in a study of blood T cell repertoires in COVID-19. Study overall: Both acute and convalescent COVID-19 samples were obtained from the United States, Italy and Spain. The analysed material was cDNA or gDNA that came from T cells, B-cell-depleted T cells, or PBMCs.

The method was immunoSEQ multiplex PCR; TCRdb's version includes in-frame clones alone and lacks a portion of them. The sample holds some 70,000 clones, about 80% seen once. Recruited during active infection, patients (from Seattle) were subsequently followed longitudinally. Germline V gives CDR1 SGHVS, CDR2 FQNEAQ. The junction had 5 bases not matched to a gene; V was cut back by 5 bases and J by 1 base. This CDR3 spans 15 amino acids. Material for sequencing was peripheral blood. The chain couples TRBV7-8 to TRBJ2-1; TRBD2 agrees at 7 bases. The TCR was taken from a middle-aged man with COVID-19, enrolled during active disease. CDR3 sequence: CASSTRGDSYNEQFF. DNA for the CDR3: TGTGCCAGCAGCACCCGGGGGGATTCCTACAATGAGCAGTTCTTC.